This T cell receptor (beta chain) was identified during a study of blood T cell repertoires in COVID-19. Study summary: Collection of acute and convalescent COVID-19 samples took place in the United States, Italy and Spain. Nucleic acid was either cDNA or gDNA, and it came from T cells, B-cell-depleted T cells, or PBMCs.

Those enrolled in Seattle joined during active infection and were followed longitudinally afterward. Original methodology: From reference gene primer amplification, estimates of nucleated cell counts were derived. Clones were sequenced by immunoSEQ multiplex PCR, and TCRdb holds only the in-frame ones, with some missing. The V and J calls and clone size are taken from that table; D and trimming were inferred from the DNA. The table includes about 220,000 clones, 75% to 85% detected once. CDR1 is SGHAT and CDR2 is FQNNGV in the germline V gene. The germline V and J ends were trimmed by 4 bases and 4 bases, with 13 bases remaining between them. The CDR3 spans 14 residues.

The chain couples TRBV11-2 to TRBJ1-2; the D is unclear. Sequencing was done on a sample of peripheral blood. The sequence came from a woman in her sixties or seventies with COVID-19, enrolled during active disease. This chain's CDR3 is CASSSRNSLYGYTF. The CDR3 DNA sequence: TGTGCCAGCAGCTCCCGGAACAGTCTCTATGGCTACACCTTC.